Described below is a single T cell receptor beta chain sequence and its context. What antigen it recognizes has not been identified. Per-nucleotide qualities are absent, and no much larger clonotype sits a single base away. The library was produced with the immunoSEQ multiplex PCR assay. A mixture of 60 forward primers for TCR Vbeta segments and 13 reverse primers for TCR Jbeta segments was used in the multiplex PCR. Amplification of the CDR3 region of rearranged TCR beta genes was performed with a multiplex PCR assay on genomic DNA. The Illumina HiSeq System was used to sequence the amplified TCR beta libraries as 87-base-pair reads. The paper's processing steps were these. A later analysis counted about 80 million unique TCR beta chains across the 700 or so repertoires, and some 12 million of these chains were shared by at least two donors. Raw reads were error-corrected and collapsed into unique sequences by a nearest-neighbor algorithm in which closely related sequences were merged to remove PCR and sequencing errors. V, D and J gene segments were assigned by aligning CDR3 sequences to IMGT reference sequences. For a sequence to be retained, a match of at least six nucleotides to both a V gene segment and a J gene segment was required. Rearrangements were classified as productive when the CDR3 lacked stop codons and remained in frame with V and J, and all other rearrangements were classified as non-productive. Following IMGT convention, CDR3 was defined as the stretch from the second conserved V-encoded cysteine up to the conserved J-encoded phenylalanine. The earlier analysis of more than 450 of the donors excluded sequences that lacked an unambiguous match to a single V gene segment. In an earlier analysis of several hundred of the donors, V segments were called functional above 56.7% productive rearrangements and were called segregating when the between-donor standard deviation exceeded 5%. A statistical classification framework was developed to diagnose cytomegalovirus status using the catalog of TCR beta chain sequences. In a later analysis, TCR nucleotide sequences were compared against IMGT/GENE-DB human TR gene sequences so that V and J genes could be assigned. A later analysis assigned CDR3 sequences and most-parsimonious VDJ recombination scenarios with the TCRdist pipeline. A later analysis defined each TCR beta chain by its CDR3 amino acid sequence plus V-gene family, and excluded reads lacking a unique V-gene family. To address suspected cross-contamination and a sequencing artifact, a later analysis removed roughly 580 highly shared, low-generation-probability nucleotide sequences. A later analysis calculated a clonal expansion index for each public chain from normalized within-repertoire ranks of inferred template counts. A later analysis computed generation probabilities with a VDJ recombination model fitted to out-of-frame rearrangements, and checked the results against IGoR. In a later analysis, TCR-TCR, TCR-HLA and TCR-CMV co-occurrence was scored with hypergeometric tests, and a repertoire-size bias correction was applied to TCR pairs. To estimate false discovery rates, a later analysis permuted the HLA or CMV assignments 20 times. In a later analysis, co-occurring TCRs were grouped using DBSCAN, and TCRdist sequence similarity was added for clustering within HLA-allele-positive subsets. For co-occurrence clustering, repertoires with fewer than 30,000 or more than 120,000 public chains were excluded, along with about five repertoires with anomalous nucleotide sharing. The clones in this table, taken by TCRdb from immuneACCESS, are in-frame only. Not every clone is retained; where verified, under half of the shortfall comes from an unresolved V gene, and the cause of the rest is unknown. V and J calls and clone size are copied from that table; D and trimming were computed from the DNA. The sample records 110,000 or so clones, around 78% of which are singletons. Approximately 5.1% of the sample belongs to the ten largest clones.

This sample is part of a study of cytomegalovirus exposure and HLA in healthy donors (dated by TCRdb to 2015 to 2018). Background on the whole study: According to an earlier analysis of 587 of the donors, about 179 million T cells yielded 117 million unique TCR beta sequences and about 300 Gb of sequence data. Four to six DR-DQ haplotypes were handled as single units for association and clustering, since linkage in the cohort was strong. Among the approximately 400 genotyped donors, roughly 80% belonged to the genetic ancestry cluster associated with self-reported Caucasian donors. A later analysis re-analyzed previously published TCR beta repertoires from roughly 690 donors and added high-resolution HLA genotyping to study TCR occurrence patterns. About 300 gigabases of sequencing data and approximately 93 million unique TCR sequences were included in an early release covering around 650 HLA-typed donors. The study was designed to test whether signatures of past pathogen exposure could be identified by cataloging public T cell receptors. The later analysis used no new phenotypic data to find candidate immune exposures, relying instead on TCR beta sequences and their occurrence across donors. The number of donors typed differed by locus, with roughly 629-640 for A, B, C, DRB1 and DQB1, around 500 for DQA1, over 600 for DPA1, and some 440 for DPB1. HLA typing covered class I and class II loci at four-digit resolution. Every repertoire in the discovery cohort had been generated on one and the same sequencing platform. The study profiled the T cell repertoires of under 850 subjects by immunosequencing and related them to cytomegalovirus serostatus. To predict cytomegalovirus infection status, the study combined high-throughput TCR immunosequencing, statistical association of individual TCRs with disease status, and machine learning. Among almost 400 genotyped donors of the cohort, an average of 235,054 unique TCR beta nucleotide sequences were sequenced per donor, around a sixth of them non-productive. In an earlier analysis of several hundred of the donors, high-throughput TCR beta sequencing was used to judge whether each TCR beta V gene segment behaved as functional or pseudogenic. A separate validation cohort of roughly 130 different subjects was used in addition to the roughly 670-subject first cohort. Donor age, sex, ethnicity and CMV serostatus were collected together with the repertoire data. A later genetic analysis took genome-wide SNP genotypes for about 65% of the roughly 670 donors and used that subset as a discovery cohort. Overall study results and their limits: A later genetic analysis reported fewer N-insertions in productive TCRs among donors in an Asian-associated ancestry cluster than the roughly 670-donor mean. At a false discovery rate of 0.05, a later analysis linked about 16,000 TCR beta sequences to specific HLA alleles. V-gene and J-gene trimming of TCR beta chains was associated with a missense DCLRE1C variant in a later genetic analysis, and the association was replicated in an independent cohort. Most TCR sequences were observed very rarely across donors, whereas some public TCRs were present in many individuals. The sequencing pipeline was judged likely to have produced a cluster of highly shared sequence variants as a technical artifact. A few of the identified cytomegalovirus-associated TCR beta chains were confirmed in vitro to be specific for cytomegalovirus antigens. Because HLA typing was missing for some donors at each locus, association tests included only the typed subset. According to a later analysis, parvovirus B19, influenza, CMV and Epstein-Barr virus appeared linked to several top co-occurrence clusters. According to the authors, the approach could potentially be generalized to other disease states and immunological phenotypes. A further reported finding was that TCR beta sequences accurately predicted the HLA-A and HLA-B alleles for most subjects in the first cohort. Some IMGT-functional V segments, including TRBV6-2 and TRBV6-3, could not be told apart with the 87-base-pair reads, so those segments were excluded. Approximately 18 rarely observed V segments, including chromosome 9 orphons, were excluded from the earlier analysis of 550 to 700 of the donors because counts were too low. Correlated functional status among segregating V segments might be attributable to linkage disequilibrium, but an unknown experimental factor could not be ruled out. Cytomegalovirus status was reported to be diagnosed by the classifier with high specificity and sensitivity in both the original and validation cohorts. Compared with equally common non-associated chains, HLA-associated TCR beta chains in a later analysis were more clonally expanded and had lower generation probabilities. Assigning TCR associations to individual alleles was difficult when HLA alleles, especially DR and DQ, strongly co-occurred. The presence/absence analyses assumed that sequencing depth was roughly uniform across donors, and that assumption may not be true. For the cohort, immune exposure information was limited to CMV serostatus. A later analysis found that most CMV-associated TCR beta chains appeared HLA-restricted, with HLA associations seemingly driven largely by CMV exposure. In a later analysis, the rate of TCR association differed among HLA loci, with DRB1 alleles having the most associated TCRs and HLA-C alleles having the fewest. In the study, approximately 150 TCR beta chains were listed as associated with cytomegalovirus. Broadly in line with IMGT annotations, most TCR beta V segments showed up in productive rearrangements about 90% or about 30% of the time in an earlier analysis of some 590 of the donors. This cohort had only TCR beta chains sequenced, and the lack of alpha or paired-chain data limited which features could be detected.

Via the germline V gene, CDR1 is MGHRA and CDR2 YSYEKL. At the junction V is shortened by 1 base and J by 0 bases, with 10 bases in between. The CDR3 runs 15 amino acids, cysteine and phenylalanine included. This entry keeps only the CDR3 DNA: 45 bases, framed from base 1. In total, about 650 healthy bone marrow donors made up the cohort. All cohort members were sampled while nominally healthy, although unrecorded immune exposures were likely present. The donor tested CMV seronegative and was one of the 352 seronegative cohort members. A peripheral blood sample was provided by each donor, and peripheral blood mononuclear cells were used for TCR beta sequencing. Genomic DNA extraction from the blood cell samples was performed with the Qiagen DNeasy Blood Extraction Kit.

The TCR originated in a male donor in good health and CMV-seronegative. The chain was built from TRBV4-1 and TRBJ2-7; matching of 6 bases hints at TRBD2 as the D gene. Sequenced material: PBMCs. The CDR3 protein: CASSQVGGSSYEQYF. The DNA sequence is as follows: TGCGCCAGCAGCCAAGTTGGGGGGAGCTCCTACGAGCAGTACTTC.